These T cell receptor beta chains were read from a single sample in a study of T cell responses to AZD1222 COVID-19 vaccine. Data came from immunoSEQ multiplex PCR; TCRdb stores just in-frame clones and leaves some out. The sample includes about 140,000 clones, roughly 90% seen only once; the top ten take about 5%. The specimen comprised peripheral blood, sampled on day 0 of AZD1222 vaccination. These receptors all come from an adult in good health. Each CDR3 is given without its conserved first and last residue.

v_call cdr3_aa
TRBV24-1 ATSATDRGRADTQY
TRBV24-1 ATSDLTSAGELF
TRBV9 ASSVDIGGANEQY
TRBV6-6 ASSLRGFDNSPLH
TRBV27 ASTPKDRATGELF
TRBV28 ASTQEVNTEAF
TRBV19 ASSPRTGVMNTEAF
TRBV7-8 ASSGRDVYGYT
TRBV19 ASKPLGSSTDTQY
TRBV11-2 ASSSRDRAGSPLH
TRBV9 ASSETGAPRNEQF
TRBV15 ATSRDGSSYEQY
TRBV15 ATSRELAGGPIGELF
TRBV11-2 ASSLGGRTEAF
TRBV11-2 ASTTAQGDGK
TRBV5-1 ASLREAGAYNEQF
TRBV28 ASSYLGAGDPDTQY
TRBV9 ASSEATGGTEAF
TRBV4-1 ASNPRTSGNQGAYNEQF
TRBV27 ATALQGAMYEQY
TRBV24-1 ATSDSGAQPQH
TRBV9 ASSVGLAEGGKNIQY
TRBV9 ASSVAGQGADEQF
TRBV4-1 ASSQVGTGVYGYT
TRBV27 ASSTRTSGIYEQY
TRBV2 ASNSQGARGTEAF
TRBV11-3 ASSLEGTVDYEQY
TRBV10-3 AISDWTGQETQY
TRBV27 ASSLRRGPNYGYT
TRBV29-1 SVARGGSYEQY
TRBV7-2 ASSLTRDINQPQH
TRBV5-4 ASSLASQGVGETQY
TRBV3-1/TRBV3-2 ASSHPLGTGAYEQY
TRBV5-1 ASRQSPSGGADEQF
TRBV3-1/TRBV3-2 ASSQEYRDRSHGYT
TRBV12-3/TRBV12-4 ASSLQDIEQF
TRBV6-5 ASRLGTGSYEQY
TRBV5-1 ASSPPEKGDTQY
TRBV30 AWSEACSYEQY
TRBV24-1 ATSDIGPSNQPQH
TRBV18 ASSPRTGDGYT
TRBV19 ASSTRQAWTEAF
TRBV11-2 ASSLGILGNTIY
TRBV29-1 SVEAQPNEKLF
TRBV24-1 ATSAVLGSGRYNEQF
TRBV3-1/TRBV3-2 ASSQATYEQY
TRBV4-1 ASTIRAGVGSDTEAF
TRBV7-2 ASSSRAGGFSDEAF
TRBV5-1 ASSFTGSSYEQY
TRBV19 ASSPRTGVDEKLF
TRBV7-7 ASSLGTGATYEQF
TRBV27 ASSWTGGADNSPLH
TRBV7-9 ASSLDNWQETQY
TRBV19 ASSMSGILGYT
TRBV12-3/TRBV12-4 ASNPGTAYEQY
TRBV6-1 ASSETPLREQY
TRBV4-1 ASSQDSTYGNYGYT
TRBV7-2 ASSTYQGGYRDGYT
TRBV6-5 ASSYLGNTEAF